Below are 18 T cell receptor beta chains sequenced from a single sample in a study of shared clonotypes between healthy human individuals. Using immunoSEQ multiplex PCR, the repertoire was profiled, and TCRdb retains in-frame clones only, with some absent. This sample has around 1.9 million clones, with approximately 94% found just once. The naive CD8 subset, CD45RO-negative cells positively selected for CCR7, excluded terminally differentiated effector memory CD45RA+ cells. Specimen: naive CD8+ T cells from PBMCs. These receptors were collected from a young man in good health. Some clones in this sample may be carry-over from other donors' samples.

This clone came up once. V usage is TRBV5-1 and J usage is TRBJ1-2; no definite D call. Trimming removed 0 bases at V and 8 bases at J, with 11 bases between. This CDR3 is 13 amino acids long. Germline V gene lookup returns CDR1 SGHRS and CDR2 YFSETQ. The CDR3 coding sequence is TGCGCCAGCAGCTTGGTGGCAGCGGGCGGCTACACCTTC. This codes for CASSLVAAGGYTF.

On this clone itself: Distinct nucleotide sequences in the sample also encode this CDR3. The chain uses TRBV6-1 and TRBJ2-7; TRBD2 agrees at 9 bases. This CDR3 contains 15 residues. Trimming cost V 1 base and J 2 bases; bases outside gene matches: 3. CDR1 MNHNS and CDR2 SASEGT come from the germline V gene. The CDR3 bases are TGTGCCAGCAGTGAAGGGCTAGCGGGACCCTACGAGCAGTACTTC. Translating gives CASSEGLAGPYEQYF.

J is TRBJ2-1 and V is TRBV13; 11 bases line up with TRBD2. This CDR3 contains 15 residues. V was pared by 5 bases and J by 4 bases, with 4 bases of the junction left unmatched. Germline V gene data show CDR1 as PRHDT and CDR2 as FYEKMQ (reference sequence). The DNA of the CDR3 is TGTGCCAGCAGCCCTCTAGCGGGGGGTTACAATGAGCAGTTCTTC. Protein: CASSPLAGGYNEQFF.

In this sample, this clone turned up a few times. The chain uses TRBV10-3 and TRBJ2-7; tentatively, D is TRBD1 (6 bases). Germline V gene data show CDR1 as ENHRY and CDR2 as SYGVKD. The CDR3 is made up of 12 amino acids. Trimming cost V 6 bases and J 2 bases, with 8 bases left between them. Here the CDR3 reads CAISGTTYEQYF. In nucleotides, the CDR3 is TGTGCCATCAGCGGGACAACCTACGAGCAGTACTTC.

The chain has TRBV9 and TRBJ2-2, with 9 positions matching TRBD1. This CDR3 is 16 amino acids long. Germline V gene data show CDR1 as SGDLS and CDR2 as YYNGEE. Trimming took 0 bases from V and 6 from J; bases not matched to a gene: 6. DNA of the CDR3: TGTGCCAGCAGCGTAGCTCGGGACAGGGTGTCCGGGGAGCTGTTTTTT. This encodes CASSVARDRVSGELFF.

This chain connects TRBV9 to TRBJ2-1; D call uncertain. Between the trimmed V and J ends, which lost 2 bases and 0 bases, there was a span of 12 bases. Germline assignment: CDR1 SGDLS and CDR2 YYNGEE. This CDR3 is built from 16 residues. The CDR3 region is CASSVELESSYNEQFF. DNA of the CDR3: TGTGCCAGCAGCGTTGAACTCGAAAGCTCCTACAATGAGCAGTTCTTC.

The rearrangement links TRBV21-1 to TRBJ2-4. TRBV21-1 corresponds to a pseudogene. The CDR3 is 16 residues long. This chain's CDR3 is CASSKGGAGPAGIQYF. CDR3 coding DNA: TGTGCCAGCAGCAAAGGGGGGGCAGGGCCCGCTGGCATTCAGTACTTC.

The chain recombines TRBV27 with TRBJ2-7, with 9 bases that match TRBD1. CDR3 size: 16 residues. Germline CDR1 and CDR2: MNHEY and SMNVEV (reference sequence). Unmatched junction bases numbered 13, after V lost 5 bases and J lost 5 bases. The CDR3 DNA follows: TGTGCCAGCAGTCCCAGGGGGGACAGGGATGACGACGAGCAGTACTTC. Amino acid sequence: CASSPRGDRDDDEQYF.

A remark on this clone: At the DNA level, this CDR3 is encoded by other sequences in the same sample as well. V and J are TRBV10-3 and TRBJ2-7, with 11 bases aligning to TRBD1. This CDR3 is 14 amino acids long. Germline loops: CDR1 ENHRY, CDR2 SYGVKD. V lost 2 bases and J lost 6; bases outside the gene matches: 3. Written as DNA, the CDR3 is TGTGCCATCAGTGAGCCGGGGACAGGGGGCGAGCAGTACTTC. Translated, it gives CAISEPGTGGEQYF.

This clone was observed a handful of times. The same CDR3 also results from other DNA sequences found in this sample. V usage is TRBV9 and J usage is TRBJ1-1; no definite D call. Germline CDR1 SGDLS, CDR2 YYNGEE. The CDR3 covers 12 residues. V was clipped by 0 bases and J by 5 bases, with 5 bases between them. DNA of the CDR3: TGTGCCAGCAGCGTAGCCGGGACTGAAGCTTTCTTT. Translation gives CASSVAGTEAFF. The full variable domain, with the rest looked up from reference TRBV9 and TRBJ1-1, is DSGVTQTPKHLITATGQRVTLRCSPRSGDLSVYWYQQSLDQGLQFLIQYYNGEERAKGNILERFSAQQFPDLHSELNLSSLELGDSALYFCASSVAGTEAFFGQGTRLTVV.

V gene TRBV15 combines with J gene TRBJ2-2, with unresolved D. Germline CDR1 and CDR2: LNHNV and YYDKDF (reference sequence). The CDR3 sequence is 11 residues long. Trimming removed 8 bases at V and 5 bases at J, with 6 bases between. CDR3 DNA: TGTGCCACCCGCTCTACCGGGGAGCTGTTTTTT. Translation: CATRSTGELFF.

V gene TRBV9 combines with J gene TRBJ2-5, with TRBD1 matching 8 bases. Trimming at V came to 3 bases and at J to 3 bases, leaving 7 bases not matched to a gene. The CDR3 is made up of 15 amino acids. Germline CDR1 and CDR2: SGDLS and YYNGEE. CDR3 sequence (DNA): TGTGCCAGCAGCGCCGAGGGACAGGCGAAAGAGACCCAGTACTTC. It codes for CASSAEGQAKETQYF. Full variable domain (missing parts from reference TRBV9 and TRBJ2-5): DSGVTQTPKHLITATGQRVTLRCSPRSGDLSVYWYQQSLDQGLQFLIQYYNGEERAKGNILERFSAQQFPDLHSELNLSSLELGDSALYFCASSAEGQAKETQYFGPGTRLLVL.

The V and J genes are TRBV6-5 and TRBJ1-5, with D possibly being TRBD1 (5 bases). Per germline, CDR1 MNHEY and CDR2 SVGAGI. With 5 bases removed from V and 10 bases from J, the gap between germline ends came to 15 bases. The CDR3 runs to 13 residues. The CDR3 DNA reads TGTGCCAGCAGTGACGGGGGTTTGGGCCCCCAGCATTTT. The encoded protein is CASSDGGLGPQHF.

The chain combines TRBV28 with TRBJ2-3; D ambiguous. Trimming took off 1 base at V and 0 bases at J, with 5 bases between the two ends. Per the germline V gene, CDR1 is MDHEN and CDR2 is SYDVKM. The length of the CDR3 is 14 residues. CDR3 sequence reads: CASSLYRSTDTQYF. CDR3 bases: TGTGCCAGCAGTTTATATCGCAGCACAGATACGCAGTATTTT.

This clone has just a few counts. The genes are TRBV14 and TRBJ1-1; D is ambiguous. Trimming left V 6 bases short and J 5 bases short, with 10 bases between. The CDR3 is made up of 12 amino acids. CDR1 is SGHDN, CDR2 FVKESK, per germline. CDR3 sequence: CASRGYETEAFF. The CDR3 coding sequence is TGTGCCAGCAGGGGGTACGAGACTGAAGCTTTCTTT.

CDR3 nucleotide sequence: TGTGCCAGCAGTTTATCGGGAATGACAGGGGCCCTCGATGGCTACACCTTC. It is translated as CASSLSGMTGALDGYTF. This chain links TRBV27 with TRBJ1-2; 8 nucleotides line up with TRBD1. Germline CDR1 is MNHEY and CDR2 is SMNVEV (reference sequence). V lost 0 bases to trimming and J lost 6 bases; unmatched junction nucleotides: 12. The CDR3 extends over 17 amino acids.

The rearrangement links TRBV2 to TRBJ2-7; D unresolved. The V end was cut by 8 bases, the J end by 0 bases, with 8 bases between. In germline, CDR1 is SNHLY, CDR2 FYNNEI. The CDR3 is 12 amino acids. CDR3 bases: TGTGCCAGCGGGCCCACCTCCTACGAGCAGTACTTC. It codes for CASGPTSYEQYF. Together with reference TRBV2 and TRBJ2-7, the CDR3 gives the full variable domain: EPEVTQTPSHQVTQMGQEVILRCVPISNHLYFYWYRQILGQKVEFLVSFYNNEISEKSEIFDDQFSVERPDGSNFTLKIRSTKLEDSAMYFCASGPTSYEQYFGPGTRLTVT.

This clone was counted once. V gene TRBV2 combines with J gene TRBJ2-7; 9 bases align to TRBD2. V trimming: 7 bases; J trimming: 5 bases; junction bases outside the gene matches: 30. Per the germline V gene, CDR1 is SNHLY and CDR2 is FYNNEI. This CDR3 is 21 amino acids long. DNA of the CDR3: TGTGCCAGCAAACGACAGAGGGGCAGGGGAAGTGCGGGAGGGCCTGTGAACGAGCAGTACTTC. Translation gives CASKRQRGRGSAGGPVNEQYF.